Below, one T cell receptor beta chain is given with its context. Assay: immunoSEQ multiplex PCR; the TCRdb copy retains only in-frame clones and omits some. The data show around 2.5 million clones, 90% to 95% seen once. Germline CDR1 and CDR2: SGHNT and YYREEE (reference sequence). The ends lost 6 bases at V and 4 bases at J; junction bases unmatched: 4. The CDR3 runs 14 residues. The entry originates in a study of shared clonotypes between healthy human individuals. The clonotype comes from a man between 18 and 29 years old in good health. Some clones in this sample may be carry-over from other donors' samples. The sequenced material came from naive CD4+ T cells from PBMCs. Specified subset: CD45RA+ positively selected. The chain uses TRBV5-4 and TRBJ2-4; 10 positions match TRBD1. The CDR3 region is CASTRQGAKNIQYF. The CDR3 region has the DNA TGTGCCAGCACCCGACAGGGGGCGAAAAACATTCAGTACTTC.